The 23 T cell receptor beta chains presented below share a single source sample, sequenced in a study of Ad26.COV2.S vaccination and SARS-CoV-2 variants. Noted treatment: about 20 received Ad26.COV2.S at low or high dose, single or two shots; five or six received placebo; per-sample allocation not given. On day 63 after the first injection, vaccine and placebo recipients gave samples. The method was immunoSEQ multiplex PCR; TCRdb's version includes in-frame clones alone and lacks a portion of them. Here the sample spans roughly 700,000 clones, roughly 90% being singletons. Sequencing was performed on peripheral blood, taken in a trial of Ad26.COV2.S vaccine versus placebo. Receptors originate from a person between 18 and 59 years old who received the Ad26.COV2.S COVID-19 vaccine or a placebo.

This chain joins TRBV5-1 and TRBJ2-3, with unresolved D. Germline CDR1 SGHRS, CDR2 YFSETQ. This CDR3 spans 18 amino acids. V lost 4 bases, J lost 5 bases, and 26 bases lay in between. DNA of the CDR3: TGCGCCAGCAGCCTGATAAAGGTGGTAGAATCGCCCATAGATACGCAGTATTTT. Translated, it gives CASSLIKVVESPIDTQYF.

V is TRBV19 and J is TRBJ2-7; D might be TRBD1 or TRBD2, each matching 5 bases. V was cut by 5 bases and J by 0 bases, with 17 bases left in between. Germline CDR1 is LNHDA and CDR2 is SQIVND (reference sequence). The length of the CDR3 is 16 residues. As DNA, the CDR3 is TGTGCCAGTAGTCCCTCCGGGACGCTACTCTCCTACGAGCAGTACTTC. Translated: CASSPSGTLLSYEQYF.

The CDR3 reads CATTSQGSTFF. Here the CDR3 DNA reads TGCGCCACCACTAGCCAGGGCTCGACTTTCTTT. The chain links TRBV10-1 to TRBJ1-1; maybe TRBD1 (5 bases). V was shortened by 10 bases and J by 12 bases, with 18 bases between the two germline ends. CDR3 length equals 11 residues. Germline V lookup: CDR1 WNHNN, CDR2 SYGVQD (reference sequence).

J is TRBJ1-1 and V is TRBV19, with 9 bases fitting TRBD1. Germline CDR1 and CDR2: LNHDA and SQIVND (reference sequence). Unmatched junction bases numbered 20, after V lost 10 bases and J lost 8 bases. This CDR3 has 16 amino acids. For the CDR3, the DNA is TGTGCCACCCAGGCGTTGATACCGGGACAGGGTAAGGAAGCTTTCTTT. Amino acid sequence: CATQALIPGQGKEAFF.

This chain links TRBV6-5 with TRBJ2-1, with D perhaps given as TRBD1 or TRBD2 (7 bases each). The V gene's germline CDR1 is MNHEY and CDR2 SVGAGI. The CDR3 covers 13 residues. The ends were cut back, 5 bases at V and 8 bases at J, with 13 bases in the middle. The CDR3 sequence: CASSPRGGDEQFF. The CDR3 bases are TGTGCCAGCAGTCCCAGGGGGGGCGATGAGCAGTTCTTC.

This chain uses TRBV4-2 with TRBJ2-5; 14 bases are a match to TRBD2. With 0 bases clipped from V and 1 base from J, the junction kept 7 bases outside the gene matches. Germline CDR1 LGHNA, CDR2 YNFKEQ. The CDR3 runs to 19 residues. CDR3 in amino acids: CASSQDRGLAGGPQETQYF. The CDR3, as DNA: TGTGCCAGCAGCCAAGATCGTGGACTAGCGGGAGGACCCCAAGAGACCCAGTACTTC.

The rearrangement uses TRBV2 and TRBJ2-5; TRBD1 aligns across 8 bases. This CDR3 is built from 13 residues. With V trimmed by 4 bases and J by 6 bases, 4 bases remained unmatched. In germline, CDR1 is SNHLY, CDR2 FYNNEI. The CDR3 region is CASSVDRGQTQYF. Written as DNA, the CDR3 is TGTGCCAGCAGTGTCGACAGGGGCCAGACCCAGTACTTC.

The V gene is TRBV5-1, the J gene TRBJ2-7; 8 bases are shared with TRBD1. With V trimmed by 0 bases and J by 1 base, 3 bases remained unmatched. Germline CDR1 SGHRS, CDR2 YFSETQ. This CDR3 has 15 amino acids. The CDR3 region is CASSLVGQVSYEQYF. The CDR3 coding sequence is TGCGCCAGCAGCTTGGTGGGACAGGTATCCTACGAGCAGTACTTC.

The chain uses TRBV30 and TRBJ1-1; tentatively, D is TRBD1 (6 bases). Germline V gives CDR1 GTSNPN, CDR2 SVGIG (reference sequence). The CDR3 covers 15 residues. Trimming left V 4 bases short and J 1 base short, with 16 bases between. As DNA, the CDR3 is TGTGCCTGGAATGGGGGCGAGGGCTCGAACACTGAAGCTTTCTTT. Protein product: CAWNGGEGSNTEAFF.

The rearrangement links TRBV24-1 to TRBJ1-6; possible D gene TRBD1, 5 bases. Trimming stripped 5 bases from V and 5 bases from J, with 9 bases between. The CDR3 is 14 amino acids. Germline CDR1 reads KGHDR; CDR2 reads SFDVKD. The CDR3 DNA is TGTGCCACCAGTGTGTTAGGGGATAATTCACCCCTCCACTTT. Its translation: CATSVLGDNSPLHF.

V usage is TRBV5-6 and J usage is TRBJ1-4, with D possibly being TRBD1 (6 bases). This CDR3 comprises 12 residues. Per germline, CDR1 SGHDT and CDR2 YYEEEE. Trimming shortened V by 1 base and J by 8 bases, and 6 bases separated the two germline ends. CDR3 amino acids: CASSLQGEKLFF. The CDR3 coding sequence is TGTGCCAGCAGCTTGCAGGGGGAAAAACTGTTTTTT.

This rearrangement joins TRBV27 to TRBJ1-6, with D possibly being TRBD1 (5 bases). In germline, CDR1 is MNHEY, CDR2 SMNVEV (reference sequence). Trimming cost V 6 bases and J 0 bases, with 9 bases left between them. The CDR3 is 15 residues long. The CDR3 DNA follows: TGTGCCAGCAGGAGACAGACCTCCTATAATTCACCCCTCCACTTT. This codes for CASRRQTSYNSPLHF.

This clone turned up a few times. This chain uses TRBV24-1 with TRBJ1-2; 7 bases are shared with TRBD1. Germline trimming cut 7 bases from V and 5 bases from J; bases unmatched to any gene: 9. This CDR3 region has 14 residues. Germline CDR1 is KGHDR and CDR2 is SFDVKD. The CDR3 nucleotides read TGTGCCACCAGCCCAGGGGACAGATCGTATGGCTACACCTTC. Protein product: CATSPGDRSYGYTF.

The chain joins TRBV3-1 (or the pseudogene TRBV3-2) to TRBJ2-1; unclear D gene. The germline V gene has CDR1 LGHDT and CDR2 YNNKEL (reference sequence). CDR3 size: 15 residues. V shed 1 base and J shed 7 bases, with 14 bases lying between them. The CDR3 protein is CASSQAPNRWNEQFF. DNA for the CDR3: TGTGCCAGCAGCCAAGCCCCAAACCGCTGGAATGAGCAGTTCTTC.

V usage is TRBV5-1 and J usage is TRBJ2-7, with 10 bases matching TRBD2. The CDR3 extends over 15 amino acids. The germline CDR1 and CDR2 sequences are SGHRS and YFSETQ. V dropped 0 bases and J dropped 4; count of bases not matched to a gene: 4. CDR3 sequence (DNA): TGCGCCAGCAGCTTGGCCAGTAGCGGGGGGTACGAGCAGTACTTC. Translated, it gives CASSLASSGGYEQYF.

The chain is built from TRBV7-9 and TRBJ1-6; TRBD1 is a possible D gene (5 bases). The CDR3 sequence is 14 residues long. Trimming shortened V by 3 bases and J by 4 bases, and 7 bases separated the two germline ends. The germline V gene has CDR1 SEHNR and CDR2 FQNEAQ (reference sequence). CDR3 DNA: TGTGCCAGCAGCTTGGGGCCTTATAATTCACCCCTCCACTTT. It is translated as CASSLGPYNSPLHF.

V is TRBV6-5 and J is TRBJ1-5, with D maybe TRBD1 (5 bases). The germline V gene encodes CDR1 MNHEY and CDR2 SVGAGI. The CDR3 spans 15 residues. V shed 0 bases and J shed 1 base, with 7 bases lying between them. The CDR3 nucleotides are TGTGCCAGCAGTTACTCCCAGGGAAGCAATCAGCCCCAGCATTTT. Amino acids: CASSYSQGSNQPQHF.

This clone was detected once. This rearrangement joins TRBV18 to TRBJ1-5, with unresolved D. There are 15 residues in the CDR3. Per the germline V gene, CDR1 is KGHSH and CDR2 is LQKENI. V was cut by 3 bases and J by 1 base, with 10 bases left in between. CDR3 sequence (DNA): TGTGCCAGCTCACCCGAGCTGGGGAGCAATCAGCCCCAGCATTTT. As protein: CASSPELGSNQPQHF.

This clone showed up just a few times. This rearrangement joins TRBV6-6 to TRBJ2-1; TRBD2 agrees at 13 bases. With 6 bases clipped from V and 7 bases from J, the junction kept 6 bases outside the gene matches. The germline gives CDR1 MNHNY, CDR2 SVGAGI (reference sequence). The CDR3 totals 15 residues. CDR3 region: CASRLAGGPENEQFF. CDR3 sequence (DNA): TGTGCCAGCAGACTAGCGGGAGGGCCGGAGAATGAGCAGTTCTTC.

This chain links TRBV30 with TRBJ1-2, with D maybe TRBD1 (6 bases). Deletions cut 5 bases from V and 7 bases from J, with 14 bases between. Germline V gene sequence: CDR1 GTSNPN, CDR2 SVGIG (reference sequence). CDR3 length: 12 amino acids. This chain's CDR3 is CAWGGGPSGYTF. The DNA of the CDR3 is TGTGCCTGGGGAGGGGGACCTTCTGGCTACACCTTC.

The chain has TRBV11-3 and TRBJ2-1, with 9 bases fitting TRBD2. Germline V gene sequence: CDR1 SGHNT, CDR2 YENEEA. CDR3 length: 15 amino acids. Unmatched junction bases numbered 6, after V lost 5 bases and J lost 4 bases. CDR3 loop: CASSPSGITYNEQFF. The CDR3 bases are TGTGCCAGCAGCCCTAGCGGGATCACGTACAATGAGCAGTTCTTC.

V is TRBV29-1 and J is TRBJ1-2; unclear D gene. Trimming removed 6 bases from V and 8 bases from J, with 13 bases in between. The length of the CDR3 is 11 residues. Germline-derived CDR1 and CDR2 are SQVTM and ANQGSEA. DNA of the CDR3: TGCAGCGTGTGGAGTAAGGGCGGCTACACCTTC. Amino acids: CSVWSKGGYTF.

The gene calls are TRBV7-8 and TRBJ1-4; weak D call: TRBD1 (5 bases). Per germline, CDR1 SGHVS and CDR2 FQNEAQ. V gave up 2 bases and J gave up 5 bases, with 12 bases separating them. This CDR3 has 15 amino acids. The CDR3 reads CASSLYGEGNEKLFF. The CDR3 DNA follows: TGTGCCAGCAGCTTATATGGGGAGGGGAATGAAAAACTGTTTTTT. Drawing the rest from reference TRBV7-8 and TRBJ1-4, the complete variable domain is GAGVSQSPRYKVAKRGQDVALRCDPISGHVSLFWYQQALGQGPEFLTYFQNEAQLDKSGLPSDRFFAERPEGSVSTLKIQRTQQEDSAVYLCASSLYGEGNEKLFFGSGTQLSVL.